The rows below give T cell receptor beta chains drawn from one sample of a study of T-cell reconstitution after alpha-beta-depleted transplantation in children. From the PCR reads, TCRdb called clonotypes with MiXCR, one entry per CDR3 protein. This table holds 450,000 to 600,000 distinct CDR3 sequences, 10% found once. This specimen consisted of PBMCs, obtained before TCRalphabeta/CD19-depleted stem cell transplant. Every receptor here comes from a child aged 2 to 10 with inherited bone marrow failure, due to receive a stem cell transplant. The CDR3 runs from the conserved cysteine through the conserved F or W. D genes are given only for firm matches. Only part of the rows carry a size: once, few, many, or a class if the clone is expanded.

TRBV3-1	NA	TRBJ2-7	TRBD1	TGTGCCAGCAGCCTTCAGACAGGGGCCTACGAGCAGTACTTC	CASSLQTGAYEQYF
TRBV7-9	NA	TRBJ2-7	NA	TGTGCCAGCAACCGACAGAGCTCCTACGAGCAGTACTTC	CASNRQSSYEQYF
TRBV12-3/TRBV12-4	many	TRBJ2-7	TRBD1	TGTGCCAGCAGCATCCTTCAGGGGGCCTACGAGCAGTACTTC	CASSILQGAYEQYF
TRBV5-6	NA	TRBJ2-7	NA	TGTGCCAGCAGCTTGGCACTCGTAGGCAGGTGGAACGAGCAGTACTTC	CASSLALVGRWNEQYF
TRBV7-8	few	TRBJ2-7	NA	TGTGCCAGCAGCCGAGATTCACAGGGTCCCGACGAGCAGTACTTC	CASSRDSQGPDEQYF
TRBV28	many	TRBJ2-5	TRBD2	TGTGCCAGCAGTTTAGCGGGAGGGAGGGAGACCCAGTACTTC	CASSLAGGRETQYF
TRBV4-3	NA	TRBJ1-6	TRBD1	TGCGCCAGCAGCCAGGGACAGGGGGGAGATTCACCCCTCCACTTT	CASSQGQGGDSPLHF
TRBV5-1	many	TRBJ2-1	NA	TGCGCCAGCAGCTTGGGGGCCCACAATGAGCAGTTCTTC	CASSLGAHNEQFF
TRBV4-1	many	TRBJ1-6	NA	TGCGCCAGCAGCCAAGCGGAAGGGTTCGCCTATAATTCACCCCTCCACTTT	CASSQAEGFAYNSPLHF
TRBV12-3/TRBV12-4	many	TRBJ2-1	TRBD2	TGTGCCAGCAGGCCCACACTAGCGGGAGCCTACAATGAGCAGTTCTTC	CASRPTLAGAYNEQFF
TRBV12-3/TRBV12-4	many	TRBJ2-2	TRBD1	TGTGCCAGCAGCCGGGACAGGCCAACTACCGGGGAGCTGTTTTTT	CASSRDRPTTGELFF
TRBV7-2	many	TRBJ2-1	NA	TGTGCCAGCAGCTTTAGGGACAACCCCTATGAGCAGTTCTTC	CASSFRDNPYEQFF